What follows describes a single TCR beta chain. Antigen unknown. This sample stems from a study of blood T cells in healthy people across ages. The individuals who served as donors were healthy Caucasians living in Russia, aged roughly 6 to 90. Then a second PCR, running about 6 to 12 cycles, was carried out with a sample-barcoded 5' primer and a J-beta primer mix. TCRdb reprocessed the 5' RACE reads with MiXCR, giving one entry per CDR3 protein. Among hundreds of thousands of distinct CDR3 sequences listed, about three fifths were seen once. V was clipped by 3 bases and J by 5 bases, with 9 bases between them. The germline gives CDR1 SGDLS, CDR2 YYNGEE. The CDR3 has 13 residues. Study results and limitations: Estimates of diversity drawn from one million T cells were considered underestimates. Percentage of naive T cells showed a strong correlation with TCR beta diversity. Unsorted PBMC input precluded a conclusive naive versus antigen-experienced comparison.

This receptor was identified in a young man in good health. The chain has TRBV9 and TRBJ2-1; no firm D call. Sequencing was carried out using blood. Written as DNA, the CDR3 is TGTGCCAGCAGCGGGCGGACGGACAATGAGCAGTTCTTC. This codes for CASSGRTDNEQFF.